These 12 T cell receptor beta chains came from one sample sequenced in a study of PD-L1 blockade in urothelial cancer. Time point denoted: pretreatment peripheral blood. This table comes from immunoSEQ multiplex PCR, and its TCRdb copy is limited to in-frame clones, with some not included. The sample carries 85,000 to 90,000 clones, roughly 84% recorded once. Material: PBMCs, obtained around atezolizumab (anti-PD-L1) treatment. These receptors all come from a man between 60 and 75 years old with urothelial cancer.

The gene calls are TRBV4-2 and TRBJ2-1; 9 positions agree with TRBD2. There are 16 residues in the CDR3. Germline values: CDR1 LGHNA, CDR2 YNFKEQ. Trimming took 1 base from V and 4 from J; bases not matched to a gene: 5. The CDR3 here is CASSQATSGLYNEQFF. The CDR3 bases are TGTGCCAGCAGCCAAGCGACTAGCGGTCTTTACAATGAGCAGTTCTTC.

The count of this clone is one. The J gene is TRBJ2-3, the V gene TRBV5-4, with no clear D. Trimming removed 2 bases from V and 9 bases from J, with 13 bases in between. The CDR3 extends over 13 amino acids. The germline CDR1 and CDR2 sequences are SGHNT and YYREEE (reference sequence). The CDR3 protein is CASSLISARTQYF. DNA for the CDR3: TGTGCCAGCAGCTTAATTTCAGCGCGGACGCAGTATTTT.

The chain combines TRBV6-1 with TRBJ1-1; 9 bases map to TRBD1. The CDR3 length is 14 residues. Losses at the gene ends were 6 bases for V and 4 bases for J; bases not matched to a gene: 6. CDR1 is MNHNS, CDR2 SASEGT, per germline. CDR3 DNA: TGTGCCAGCAGGGGGGACAGGGTCAGCACTGAAGCTTTCTTT. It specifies CASRGDRVSTEAFF.

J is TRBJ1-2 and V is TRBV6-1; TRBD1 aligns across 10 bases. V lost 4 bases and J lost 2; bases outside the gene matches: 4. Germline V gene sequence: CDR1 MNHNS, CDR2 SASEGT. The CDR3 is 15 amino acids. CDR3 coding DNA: TGTGCCAGCAGTGCACCGGGACAGGGGAACTATGGCTACACCTTC. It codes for CASSAPGQGNYGYTF.

The CDR3 spells CASSERAGSGNTIYF. CDR3 coding DNA: TGTGCCAGCAGTGAAAGGGCAGGGTCTGGAAACACCATATATTTT. The chain couples TRBV25-1 to TRBJ1-3; TRBD1 is a possible D gene (5 bases). CDR3 length equals 15 residues. V dropped 2 bases and J dropped 1 base, with 9 bases sitting between them. Germline CDR1 MGHDK, CDR2 SYGVNS.

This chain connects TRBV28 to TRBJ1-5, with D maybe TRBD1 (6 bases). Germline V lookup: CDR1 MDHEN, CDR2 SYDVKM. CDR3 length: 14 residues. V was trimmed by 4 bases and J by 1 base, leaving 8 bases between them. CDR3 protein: CASSWTDSNQPQHF. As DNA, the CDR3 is TGTGCCAGCAGTTGGACAGACAGCAATCAGCCCCAGCATTTT.

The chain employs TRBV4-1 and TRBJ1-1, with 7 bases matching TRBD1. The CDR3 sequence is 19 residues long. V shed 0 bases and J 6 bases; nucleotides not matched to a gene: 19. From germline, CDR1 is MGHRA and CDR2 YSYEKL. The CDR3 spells CASSQDPGGRGIRLPEAFF. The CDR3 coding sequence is TGCGCCAGCAGCCAAGACCCCGGGGGCAGGGGGATTCGGCTACCTGAAGCTTTCTTT.

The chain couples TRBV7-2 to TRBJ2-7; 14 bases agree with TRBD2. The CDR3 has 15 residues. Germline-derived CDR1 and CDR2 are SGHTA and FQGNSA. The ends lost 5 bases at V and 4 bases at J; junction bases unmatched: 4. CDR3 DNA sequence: TGTGCCAGCAGCCCGGGACTAGCGGGAGCTTACGAGCAGTACTTC. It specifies CASSPGLAGAYEQYF.

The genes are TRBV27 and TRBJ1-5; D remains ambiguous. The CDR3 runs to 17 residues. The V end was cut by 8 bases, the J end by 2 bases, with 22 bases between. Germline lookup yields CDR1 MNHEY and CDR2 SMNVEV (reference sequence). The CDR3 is CASGLPSLGVRNQPQHF. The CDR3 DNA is TGTGCCAGCGGACTACCTTCTCTTGGGGTTCGCAATCAGCCCCAGCATTTT.

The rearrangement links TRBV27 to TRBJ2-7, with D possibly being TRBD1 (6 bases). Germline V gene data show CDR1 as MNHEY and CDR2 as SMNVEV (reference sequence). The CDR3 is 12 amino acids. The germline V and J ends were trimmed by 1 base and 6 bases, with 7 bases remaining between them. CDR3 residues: CASSLWGREQYF. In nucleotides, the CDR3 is TGTGCCAGCAGTTTATGGGGGCGCGAGCAGTACTTC.

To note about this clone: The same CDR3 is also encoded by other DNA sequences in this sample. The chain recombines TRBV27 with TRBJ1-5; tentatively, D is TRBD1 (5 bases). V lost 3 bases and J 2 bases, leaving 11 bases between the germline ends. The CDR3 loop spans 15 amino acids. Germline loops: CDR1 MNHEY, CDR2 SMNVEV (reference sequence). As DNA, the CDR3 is TGTGCCAGCAGTTTGGGGGGTTGGGGCAATCAGCCCCAGCATTTT. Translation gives CASSLGGWGNQPQHF.

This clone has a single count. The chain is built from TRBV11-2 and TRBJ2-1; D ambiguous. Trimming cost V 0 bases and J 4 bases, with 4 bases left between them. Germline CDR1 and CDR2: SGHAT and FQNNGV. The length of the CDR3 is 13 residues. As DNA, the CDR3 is TGTGCCAGCAGCTTAGACAGATACAATGAGCAGTTCTTC. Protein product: CASSLDRYNEQFF.